The clone carrying this T cell receptor (beta chain) was observed a few times. The antigen is not known. Primers: 60 Vbeta forward and 13 Jbeta reverse. This table comes from immunoSEQ multiplex PCR, and its TCRdb copy is limited to in-frame clones, with some not included. The repertoire holds 45,000 to 65,000 clones, roughly four fifths seen once, with 2.7% in the top ten. This specimen comes from a study of cytomegalovirus exposure and HLA in healthy donors. Overall study: Within the Caucasian-associated ancestry cluster were 81% of the roughly 400 genotyped donors. Study-level findings and limits: Many donors carried some public TCRs, although rarity characterized most TCR sequences. Common viral pathogens seemed, in a later analysis, to connect with several of the most significant clusters. TCR beta sequences reportedly predicted most subjects' HLA-A and HLA-B alleles accurately.

This sequence originates from a woman aged 40-49 years in good health and CMV-seropositive. The sequenced material came from PBMCs.

The CDR3 protein is CASSAAPMNTEAFF. DNA for the CDR3: TGTGCCAGCAGCGCGGCTCCCATGAACACTGAAGCTTTCTTT. The rearrangement uses TRBV11-2 and TRBJ1-1; D is unclear. Germline CDR1 reads SGHAT; CDR2 reads FQNNGV. This CDR3 comprises 14 residues. Trimming took 5 bases from V and 0 from J, leaving 10 bases between them. The variable domain in full, with the rest retrieved from reference TRBV11-2 and TRBJ1-1, is EAGVAQSPRYKIIEKRQSVAFWCNPISGHATLYWYQQILGQGPKLLIQFQNNGVVDDSQLPKDRFSAERLKGVDSTLKIQPAKLEDSAVYLCASSAAPMNTEAFFGQGTRLTVV.